These T cell receptor beta chains were read from a single sample in a study of blood T cells in healthy people across ages. One entry per CDR3 protein results from TCRdb running MiXCR on the 5' RACE reads. The data hold about 620,000 distinct CDR3 sequences, with 20% to 25% observed a single time. Sequencing input: blood. These receptors were obtained from a man between 65 and 85 years old in good health. The conserved cysteine and the conserved F or W are not part of the CDR3 here. Part of the rows lack a size; the others show once, few, many or a class for expanded clones.

cdr3_length	clone_size	v_call	cdr3_aa
13	.	TRBV10-3	AISDQPTNSYEQY
13	few	TRBV29-1	SVEPSGIRYNEQF
16	once	TRBV30	AWSPTRTSGSQTDTQY
15	few	TRBV3-1	ASSQVRSPRRRNIQY
12	.	TRBV11-1	ASSLGSFYNEQF
11	.	TRBV11-2	ASSLVTVGEQY
12	few	TRBV2	ASSAVLEQTEAF
14	few	TRBV13	ASRYSGTGNTGELF
14	.	TRBV18	ASSPSRREAYNEQF
12	.	TRBV7-9	ASSLGGAEYEQY
13	.	TRBV7-9	ASSPPGLGTDTQY
16	.	TRBV20-1	SARELTRGLAGTNEQF
13	once	TRBV5-1	ASSLYFETTYEQY
13	.	TRBV20-1	SAGDRKTGIYEQY